This TCR beta chain came from a study of OX40 agonist ivuxolimab in advanced cancers. Study context: Subjects had a mean age of around 63 years, with a range of roughly 20 to 79; less than 90% were male. Partial responses occurred in three patients (one hepatocellular carcinoma, two cutaneous melanoma).

TCRdb keeps only in-frame clones here, not all; method: immunoSEQ multiplex PCR. The data hold about 56,000 clones, with about 83% observed a single time. CDR3 size: 16 residues. Trimming removed 4 bases from V and 2 bases from J; junction bases left unmatched: 9. CDR1 is SGHNT, CDR2 YYREEE, per germline (reference sequence). Turning to this clone: Its antigen is currently unknown.

General study findings and limits: Doses of 0.1 to 3.0 mg/kg were accompanied by clonal expansion of CD4+ and CD8+ blood T cells by week 6.

The rearrangement joins TRBV5-4 to TRBJ2-5, with 9 bases that match TRBD2. This specimen was CD4+ or CD8+ T cells sorted from blood, taken in a trial of the OX40 agonist ivuxolimab. The clonotype originates from an adult with an advanced solid tumor such as melanoma, head and neck, liver or kidney cancer. This CDR3 is CASSGGLAGIQETQYF. CDR3 DNA sequence: TGTGCCAGCAGCGGGGGGCTAGCGGGGATACAAGAGACCCAGTACTTC.